A single sample gave rise to the 22 T cell receptor beta chains below, sequenced in a study of shared clonotypes between healthy human individuals. Clones were sequenced by immunoSEQ multiplex PCR, and TCRdb holds only the in-frame ones, with some missing. The sample consists of over a million clones, 75% to 80% of them appearing once. Sequenced material: memory CD4+ T cells from PBMCs. Stated subset: CD45RA-negative fraction. These receptors all stem from a young man in good health. Some clones in this sample may be carry-over from other donors' samples.

V usage is TRBV18 and J usage is TRBJ1-2, with TRBD1 identical over 9 bases. Germline CDR1 is KGHSH and CDR2 is LQKENI. Trimming at V came to 3 bases and at J to 5 bases, leaving 4 bases not matched to a gene. The CDR3 runs to 14 residues. The CDR3: CASSPQTGGYGYTF. The CDR3 DNA reads as TGTGCCAGCTCACCTCAGACAGGGGGGTATGGCTACACCTTC.

The rearrangement uses TRBV28 and TRBJ2-1; D remains unclear. V was clipped by 1 base and J by 8 bases, with 15 bases between them. Per the germline V gene, CDR1 is MDHEN and CDR2 is SYDVKM. This CDR3 contains 15 residues. The DNA for the CDR3 is TGTGCCAGCAGTTTATTCACAATCCTAAGGCATGAGCAGTTCTTC. It is translated as CASSLFTILRHEQFF.

In the case of this clone: The sample has other DNA sequences that encode this CDR3 too. The rearrangement uses TRBV5-1 and TRBJ1-5, with unresolved D. Germline CDR1 is SGHRS and CDR2 is YFSETQ. CDR3 length: 13 amino acids. Deletions cut 1 base from V and 7 bases from J, with 9 bases between. The CDR3 coding sequence is TGCGCCAGCAGCTTGCGGGGTGAGCAGCCCCAGCATTTT. This encodes CASSLRGEQPQHF. The whole variable domain, filled in from reference TRBV5-1 and TRBJ1-5, reads KAGVTQTPRYLIKTRGQQVTLSCSPISGHRSVSWYQQTPGQGLQFLFEYFSETQRNKGNFPGRFSGRQFSNSRSEMNVSTLELGDSALYLCASSLRGEQPQHFGDGTRLSIL.

The V and J genes are TRBV30 and TRBJ2-2; the match to TRBD1 covers 7 bases. Germline V gives CDR1 GTSNPN, CDR2 SVGIG (reference sequence). CDR3 length: 21 amino acids. V shed 0 bases, J shed 0 bases, and the junction held 19 bases outside the gene matches. The CDR3 reads CAWSVFPGQLITEANTGELFF. CDR3 DNA: TGTGCCTGGAGTGTATTTCCGGGACAGCTGATAACGGAAGCGAACACCGGGGAGCTGTTTTTT.

The chain has TRBV28 and TRBJ2-2; D uncertain. The CDR3 sequence is 13 residues long. CDR1 is MDHEN, CDR2 SYDVKM, per germline. Trimming stripped 6 bases from V and 1 base from J, with 6 bases between. CDR3 in amino acids: CASRNRNTGELFF. CDR3 DNA: TGTGCCAGCAGAAACCGGAACACCGGGGAGCTGTTTTTT.

The rearrangement uses TRBV29-1 and TRBJ2-7; no reliable D call. The length of the CDR3 is 16 residues. Germline V gene lookup returns CDR1 SQVTM and CDR2 ANQGSEA. V dropped 1 base and J dropped 0 bases, with 16 bases sitting between them. The CDR3 region is CSVEGLGRGLSYEQYF. DNA for the CDR3: TGCAGCGTTGAAGGCCTCGGGCGTGGTCTCTCCTACGAGCAGTACTTC.

The chain combines TRBV18 with TRBJ2-6; D call uncertain. Germline CDR1 reads KGHSH; CDR2 reads LQKENI. This CDR3 is built from 12 residues. Trimming shortened V by 6 bases and J by 15 bases, and 15 bases separated the two germline ends. The CDR3 DNA sequence: TGTGCCAGCTCGAAAACAGCCGAATCCCTGACTTTC. It translates to CASSKTAESLTF. Full variable domain (missing parts from reference TRBV18 and TRBJ2-6): NAGVMQNPRHLVRRRGQEARLRCSPMKGHSHVYWYRQLPEEGLKFMVYLQKENIIDESGMPKERFSAEFPKEGPSILRIQQVVRGDSAAYFCASSKTAESLTFGAGSRLTVL.

This clone was seen a few times. The chain joins TRBV5-1 to TRBJ2-6, with D hard to call. This CDR3 has 17 amino acids. With 0 bases removed from V and 0 bases from J, the gap between germline ends came to 10 bases. CDR1 SGHRS and CDR2 YFSETQ come from the germline V gene. The CDR3, as DNA: TGCGCCAGCAGCTTGGGGGGTTGGAACTCTGGGGCCAACGTCCTGACTTTC. Translated, it gives CASSLGGWNSGANVLTF.

This clone has only one observation. The chain is built from TRBV29-1 and TRBJ2-5; TRBD1 agrees at 7 bases. The germline V gene has CDR1 SQVTM and CDR2 ANQGSEA. This CDR3 spans 15 amino acids. The V and J ends lost 1 base and 4 bases, in that order; junction bases with no gene match: 9. The CDR3 sequence: CSVEGATGAGETQYF. The CDR3, as DNA: TGCAGCGTTGAAGGGGCCACAGGGGCGGGAGAGACCCAGTACTTC.

The rearrangement joins TRBV7-9 to TRBJ1-1, with a weak D call TRBD1 (6 bases). CDR1 is SEHNR, CDR2 FQNEAQ, per germline (reference sequence). Trimming took off 4 bases at V and 4 bases at J, with 10 bases between the two ends. The CDR3 consists of 13 residues. The CDR3 coding sequence is TGTGCCAGCAGCTATCAGGGGCGCACTGAAGCTTTCTTT. This encodes CASSYQGRTEAFF.

This clone came up once. The chain combines TRBV19 with TRBJ1-1; tentative D call: TRBD1 (6 bases). The germline CDR1 and CDR2 sequences are LNHDA and SQIVND (reference sequence). Trimming removed 8 bases at V and 1 base at J, with 23 bases between. This CDR3 spans 17 amino acids. In DNA form, the CDR3 reads TGTGCCAGTCGAGCCCTTTTTGGGACATCGGAGAACACTGAAGCTTTCTTT. This codes for CASRALFGTSENTEAFF.

This clone was detected only once. The gene calls are TRBV28 and TRBJ1-2, with 9 positions matching TRBD1. Germline V CDR1 and CDR2: MDHEN, SYDVKM. The CDR3 runs to 12 residues. Trimming at V came to 9 bases and at J to 4 bases, leaving 3 bases not matched to a gene. The CDR3 DNA reads TGTGCCAGTCAGACAGGGGGCTATGGCTACACCTTC. Amino acid sequence: CASQTGGYGYTF.

This rearrangement joins TRBV10-2 to TRBJ2-7, with TRBD1 as a possible D gene (5 bases). Per germline, CDR1 WSHSY and CDR2 SAAADI. This CDR3 has 15 amino acids. Deletions cut 0 bases from V and 2 bases from J, with 11 bases between. This CDR3 is CASSESRVSTYEQYF. The CDR3, as DNA: TGCGCCAGCAGTGAGTCCAGGGTCTCTACCTACGAGCAGTACTTC.

This clone occurred once. The chain joins TRBV10-3 to TRBJ1-2, with TRBD1 as a possible D gene (6 bases). The V end lost 6 bases, the J end lost 0 bases, and 11 bases lay between the germline ends. Germline V gene sequence: CDR1 ENHRY, CDR2 SYGVKD. CDR3 length: 14 amino acids. DNA of the CDR3: TGTGCCATCAGCGGGGGCCAAGCTAACTATGGCTACACCTTC. As protein: CAISGGQANYGYTF.

The DNA for the CDR3 is TGTGCCAGCAGTTCCGACAGCAACACTGAAGCTTTCTTT. Protein product: CASSSDSNTEAFF. The chain carries TRBV5-8 and TRBJ1-1, with D possibly TRBD1 on 5 matching bases. Germline V gene lookup returns CDR1 SGHTS and CDR2 YDEGEE. This CDR3 spans 13 amino acids. The germline V and J ends were trimmed by 5 bases and 2 bases, with 10 bases remaining between them.

This clone was picked up many times. V and J are TRBV11-2 and TRBJ2-2; 11 bases agree with TRBD2. There are 15 residues in the CDR3. Germline CDR1 reads SGHAT; CDR2 reads FQNNGV. Trimming cost V 5 bases and J 1 base; bases outside gene matches: 0. The CDR3 region has the DNA TGTGCCAGCAGCGGACTAGCGGGGAACACCGGGGAGCTGTTTTTT. Protein sequence: CASSGLAGNTGELFF.

CDR3 loop: CASSPATLAATNEQFF. The CDR3 nucleotides read TGTGCCAGCAGCCCCGCGACTCTAGCGGCCACAAATGAGCAGTTCTTC. V gene TRBV7-3 combines with J gene TRBJ2-1; 7 nucleotides align to TRBD2. This CDR3 comprises 16 residues. V dropped 5 bases and J dropped 7; count of bases not matched to a gene: 14. Germline values: CDR1 SGHTA, CDR2 FQGTGA.

The chain carries TRBV14 and TRBJ2-5; D is uncertain. CDR1 and CDR2 from the germline V gene are SGHDN and FVKESK. This CDR3 is 17 amino acids long. Trimming stripped 1 base from V and 1 base from J, with 16 bases between. This CDR3 reads CASSQANASPFQETQYF. The CDR3 DNA is TGTGCCAGCAGCCAAGCGAACGCCTCCCCTTTCCAAGAGACCCAGTACTTC.

The chain couples TRBV6-5 to TRBJ2-3; TRBD2 might be the D (5 bases). Germline V gene lookup returns CDR1 MNHEY and CDR2 SVGAGI. V was cut by 0 bases and J by 4 bases, with 11 bases left in between. There are 15 residues in the CDR3. The CDR3 loop is CASSYSSVGADTQYF. Here the CDR3 DNA reads TGTGCCAGCAGTTACTCTTCCGTCGGGGCAGATACGCAGTATTTT.

The gene calls are TRBV15 and TRBJ2-7; no definite D call. The CDR3 extends over 13 amino acids. CDR1 LNHNV and CDR2 YYDKDF come from the germline V gene (reference sequence). V was shortened by 0 bases and J by 7 bases, with 10 bases between the two germline ends. CDR3 nucleotide sequence: TGTGCCACCAGCAGAGATTCAACGGATGAGCAGTACTTC. Its protein product is CATSRDSTDEQYF.

This clone turned up a few times. The V and J genes are TRBV29-1 and TRBJ2-1; D unresolved. The V gene's germline CDR1 is SQVTM and CDR2 ANQGSEA. V lost 7 bases and J lost 2, with 15 bases in between. This CDR3 is 14 amino acids long. CDR3 sequence: CSAGPRLTYNEQFF. The CDR3 bases are TGCAGCGCCGGCCCCAGGCTGACCTACAATGAGCAGTTCTTC.

The rearrangement joins TRBV15 to TRBJ1-2, with D uncertain. V lost 4 bases, J lost 8 bases, and 17 bases lay in between. Per germline, CDR1 LNHNV and CDR2 YYDKDF (reference sequence). CDR3 size: 14 residues. CDR3: CATSIRRGLGGYTF. CDR3 nucleotide sequence: TGTGCCACCAGCATCCGTCGTGGTTTGGGGGGCTACACCTTC.